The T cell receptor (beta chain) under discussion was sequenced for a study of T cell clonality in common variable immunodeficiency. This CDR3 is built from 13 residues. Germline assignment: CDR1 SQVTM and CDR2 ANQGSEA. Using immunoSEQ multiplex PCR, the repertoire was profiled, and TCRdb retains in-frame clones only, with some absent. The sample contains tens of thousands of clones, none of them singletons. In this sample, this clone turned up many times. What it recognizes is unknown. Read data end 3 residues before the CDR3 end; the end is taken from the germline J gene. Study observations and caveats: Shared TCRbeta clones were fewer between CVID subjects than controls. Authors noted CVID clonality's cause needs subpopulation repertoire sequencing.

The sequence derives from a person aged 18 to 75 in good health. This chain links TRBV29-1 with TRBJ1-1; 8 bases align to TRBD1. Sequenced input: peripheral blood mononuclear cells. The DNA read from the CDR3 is TGCAGCGTTCTGGAGACAGGGGTCGTAGAA. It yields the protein CSVLETGVVE. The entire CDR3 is CSVLETGVVEAFF. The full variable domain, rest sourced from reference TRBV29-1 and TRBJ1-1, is SAVISQKPSRDICQRGTSLTIQCQVDSQVTMMFWYRQQPGQSLTLIATANQGSEATYESGFVIDKFPISRPNLTFSTLTVSNMSPEDSSIYLCSVLETGVVEAFFGQGTRLTVV.